The source of this T cell receptor (beta chain) is a study of blood T cell repertoires in COVID-19. Data came from immunoSEQ multiplex PCR; TCRdb stores just in-frame clones and leaves some out. The sample consists of some 76,000 clones, over 75% of them appearing once. This CDR3 spans 15 amino acids. Germline V gene data show CDR1 as SGDLS and CDR2 as YYNGEE. The junction had 6 bases not matched to a gene; V was cut back by 2 bases and J by 2 bases. This sequence joins TRBV9 and TRBJ2-7; 8 nucleotides line up with TRBD1. The sample comprised peripheral blood. The receptor comes from a middle-aged man with acute or convalescent COVID-19. The CDR3: CASSVTPTGAYEQYF. Here the CDR3 DNA reads TGTGCCAGCAGCGTCACCCCGACAGGGGCCTACGAGCAGTACTTC.